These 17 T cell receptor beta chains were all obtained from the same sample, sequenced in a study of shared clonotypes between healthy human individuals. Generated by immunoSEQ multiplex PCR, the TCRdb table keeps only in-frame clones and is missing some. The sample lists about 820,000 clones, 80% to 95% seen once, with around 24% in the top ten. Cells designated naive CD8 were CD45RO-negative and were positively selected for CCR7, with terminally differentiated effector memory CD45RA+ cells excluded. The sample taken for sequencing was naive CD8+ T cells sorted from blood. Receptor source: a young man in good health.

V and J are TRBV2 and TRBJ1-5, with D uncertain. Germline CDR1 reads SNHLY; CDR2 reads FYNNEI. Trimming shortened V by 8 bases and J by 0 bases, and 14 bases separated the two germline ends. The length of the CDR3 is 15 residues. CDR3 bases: TGTGCCAGCGGCGGGGAGGGAGGTAGCAATCAGCCCCAGCATTTT. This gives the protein CASGGEGGSNQPQHF. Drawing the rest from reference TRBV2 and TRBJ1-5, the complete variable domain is EPEVTQTPSHQVTQMGQEVILRCVPISNHLYFYWYRQILGQKVEFLVSFYNNEISEKSEIFDDQFSVERPDGSNFTLKIRSTKLEDSAMYFCASGGEGGSNQPQHFGDGTRLSIL.

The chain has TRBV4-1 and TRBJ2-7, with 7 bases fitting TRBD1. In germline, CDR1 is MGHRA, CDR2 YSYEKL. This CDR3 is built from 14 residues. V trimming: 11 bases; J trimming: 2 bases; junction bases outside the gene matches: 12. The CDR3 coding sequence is TGCGCCTCTGCTGAGGGGCAGGGGGCCTACGAGCAGTACTTC. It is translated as CASAEGQGAYEQYF.

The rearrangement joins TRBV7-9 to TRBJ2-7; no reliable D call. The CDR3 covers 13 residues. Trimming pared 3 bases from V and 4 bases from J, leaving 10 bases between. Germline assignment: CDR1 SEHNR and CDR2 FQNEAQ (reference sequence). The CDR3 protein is CASSFERRYEQYF. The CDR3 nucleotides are TGTGCCAGCAGCTTTGAGCGACGTTACGAGCAGTACTTC.

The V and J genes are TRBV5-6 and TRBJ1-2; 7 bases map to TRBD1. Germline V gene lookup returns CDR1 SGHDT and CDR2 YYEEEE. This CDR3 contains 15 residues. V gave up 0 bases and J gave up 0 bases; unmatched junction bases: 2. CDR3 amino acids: CASSLDGQANYGYTF. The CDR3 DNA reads TGTGCCAGCAGCTTGGATGGACAGGCTAACTATGGCTACACCTTC.

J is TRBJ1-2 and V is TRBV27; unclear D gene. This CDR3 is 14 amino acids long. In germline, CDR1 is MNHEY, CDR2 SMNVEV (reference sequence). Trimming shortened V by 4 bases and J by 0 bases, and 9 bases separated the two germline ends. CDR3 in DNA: TGTGCCAGCAGTTCAGGCGTAGCTAACTATGGCTACACCTTC. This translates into CASSSGVANYGYTF.

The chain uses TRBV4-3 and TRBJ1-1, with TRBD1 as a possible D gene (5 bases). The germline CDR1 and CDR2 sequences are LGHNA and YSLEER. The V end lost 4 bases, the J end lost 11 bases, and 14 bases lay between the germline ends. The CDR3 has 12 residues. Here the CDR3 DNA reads TGCGCCAGCAGCCCAAGACAGCTTACCGCTTTCTTT. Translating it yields CASSPRQLTAFF.

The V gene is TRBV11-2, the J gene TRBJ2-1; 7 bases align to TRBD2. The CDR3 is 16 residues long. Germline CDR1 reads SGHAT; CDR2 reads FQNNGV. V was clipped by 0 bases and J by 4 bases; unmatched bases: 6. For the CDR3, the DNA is TGTGCCAGCAGCTTAGATCCTAGCGGTAATTACAATGAGCAGTTCTTC. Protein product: CASSLDPSGNYNEQFF.

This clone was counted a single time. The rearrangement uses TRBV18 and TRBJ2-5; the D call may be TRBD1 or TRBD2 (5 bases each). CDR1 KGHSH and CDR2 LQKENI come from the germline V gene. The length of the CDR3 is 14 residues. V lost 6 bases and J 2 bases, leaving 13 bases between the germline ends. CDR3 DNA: TGTGCCAGCTCCCCCCTTGGGGGACAAGAGACCCAGTACTTC. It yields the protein CASSPLGGQETQYF.

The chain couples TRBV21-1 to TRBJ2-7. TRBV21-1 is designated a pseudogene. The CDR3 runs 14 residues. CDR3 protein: CASSKISSSYEQYF. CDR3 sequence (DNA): TGTGCCAGCAGCAAAATAAGCAGTTCCTACGAGCAGTACTTC.

The CDR3 here is CASSKEFCQPQHF. Written as DNA, the CDR3 is TGTGCCAGCAGCAAAGAATTTTGTCAGCCCCAGCATTTT. The chain couples TRBV21-1 to TRBJ1-5. TRBV21-1 is termed a pseudogene. The CDR3 runs to 13 residues.

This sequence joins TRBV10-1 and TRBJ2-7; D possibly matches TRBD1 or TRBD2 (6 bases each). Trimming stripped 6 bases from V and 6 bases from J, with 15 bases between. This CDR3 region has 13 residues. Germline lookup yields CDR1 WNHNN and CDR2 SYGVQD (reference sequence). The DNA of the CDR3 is TGCGCCAGCAGCGTCCGGGGGCAGGGCGAGCAGTACTTC. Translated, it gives CASSVRGQGEQYF.

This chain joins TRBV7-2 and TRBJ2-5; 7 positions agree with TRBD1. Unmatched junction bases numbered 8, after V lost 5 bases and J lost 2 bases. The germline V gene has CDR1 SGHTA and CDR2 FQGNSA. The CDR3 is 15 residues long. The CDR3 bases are TGTGCCAGCAGCCCGACGGACAGGCGACAAGAGACCCAGTACTTC. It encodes CASSPTDRRQETQYF.

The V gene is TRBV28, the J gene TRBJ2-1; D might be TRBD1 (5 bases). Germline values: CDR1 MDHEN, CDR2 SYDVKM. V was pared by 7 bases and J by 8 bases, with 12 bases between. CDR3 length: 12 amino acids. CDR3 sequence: CASTLSRDEQFF. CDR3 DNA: TGTGCCAGCACCCTCTCCAGGGATGAGCAGTTCTTC. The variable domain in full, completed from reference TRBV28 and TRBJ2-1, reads DVKVTQSSRYLVKRTGEKVFLECVQDMDHENMFWYRQDPGLGLRLIYFSYDVKMKEKGDIPEGYSVSREKKERFSLILESASTNQTSMYLCASTLSRDEQFFGPGTRLTVL.

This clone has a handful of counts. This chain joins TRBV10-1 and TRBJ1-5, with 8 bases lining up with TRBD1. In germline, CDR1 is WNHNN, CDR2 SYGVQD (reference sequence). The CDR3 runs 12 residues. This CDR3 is CAMDRVFQPQHF. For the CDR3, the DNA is TGCGCTATGGACAGGGTATTTCAGCCCCAGCATTTT.

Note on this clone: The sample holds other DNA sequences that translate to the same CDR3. The CDR3 region is CASSVVGGEQFF. The CDR3 DNA sequence: TGTGCCAGCAGCGTAGTGGGTGGTGAGCAGTTCTTC. V and J are TRBV9 and TRBJ2-1, with D hard to call. CDR1 SGDLS and CDR2 YYNGEE come from the germline V gene. This CDR3 has 12 amino acids. The germline V and J ends were trimmed by 0 bases and 9 bases, with 7 bases remaining between them.

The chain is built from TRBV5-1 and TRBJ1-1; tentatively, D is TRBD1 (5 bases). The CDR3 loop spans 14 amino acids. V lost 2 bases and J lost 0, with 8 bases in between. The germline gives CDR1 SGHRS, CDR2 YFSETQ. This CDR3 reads CASSLGTMNTEAFF. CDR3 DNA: TGCGCCAGCAGCTTAGGGACCATGAACACTGAAGCTTTCTTT.

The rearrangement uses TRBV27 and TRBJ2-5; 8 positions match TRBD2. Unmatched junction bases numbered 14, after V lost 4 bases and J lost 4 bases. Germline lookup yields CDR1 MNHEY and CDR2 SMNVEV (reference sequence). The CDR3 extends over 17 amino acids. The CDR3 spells CASSSSYSGNVVETQYF. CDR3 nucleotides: TGTGCCAGCAGTTCATCCTATAGCGGGAACGTGGTAGAGACCCAGTACTTC.